These 32 T cell receptor beta chains share one sample of origin, sequenced in a study of cytomegalovirus exposure and HLA in healthy donors. Method: immunoSEQ multiplex PCR; TCRdb's copy keeps in-frame clones and lacks some. The sample holds approximately 160,000 clones, roughly 89% seen once. The sample comprised PBMCs. The receptors derive from a woman aged 18-29 years in good health and CMV-seropositive.

The rearrangement links TRBV5-1 to TRBJ1-4, with 7 bases that match TRBD1. The CDR3 length is 15 residues. From germline, CDR1 is SGHRS and CDR2 YFSETQ. The trim removed 4 bases at V and 6 bases at J, leaving 9 bases unmatched. CDR3 sequence (DNA): TGCGCCAGCAGCGAAAGGACAGGTCCGGATGAAAAACTGTTTTTT. Translation: CASSERTGPDEKLFF.

The CDR3 sequence: CASSQDSTAKWGKQYF. The CDR3 coding sequence is TGCGCCAGCAGCCAAGATTCGACGGCGAAGTGGGGCAAGCAGTACTTC. This chain joins TRBV4-1 and TRBJ2-7; a weak D match, TRBD1 (5 bases). CDR3 length equals 16 residues. V gave up 0 bases and J gave up 8 bases, with 20 bases separating them. Germline lookup yields CDR1 MGHRA and CDR2 YSYEKL.

This chain uses TRBV30 with TRBJ1-1, with 9 bases identical to TRBD1. Germline CDR1 is GTSNPN and CDR2 is SVGIG (reference sequence). The CDR3 runs 14 residues. Trimming at V came to 4 bases and at J to 5 bases, leaving 8 bases not matched to a gene. DNA of the CDR3: TGTGCCTGGAAATACAGGGGGCGAATAACTGAAGCTTTCTTT. Translation: CAWKYRGRITEAFF.

The chain has TRBV5-1 and TRBJ1-2; 7 bases match TRBD1. This CDR3 comprises 20 residues. CDR1 and CDR2 (germline): SGHRS, YFSETQ. Trimming cost V 3 bases and J 4 bases; bases outside gene matches: 24. The CDR3 protein is CASSSPSTGASGEFSYGYTF. In DNA form, the CDR3 reads TGCGCCAGCAGCTCCCCTAGTACAGGGGCGTCCGGGGAGTTCAGCTATGGCTACACCTTC.

V is TRBV5-1 and J is TRBJ1-2; D perhaps matches TRBD1 (6 bases). CDR3 length equals 16 residues. Germline lookup yields CDR1 SGHRS and CDR2 YFSETQ. The ends were cut back, 4 bases at V and 4 bases at J, with 20 bases in the middle. The CDR3 region is CASSGYREVAGYGYTF. DNA for the CDR3: TGCGCCAGCAGCGGATACAGGGAAGTGGCGGGCTATGGCTACACCTTC.

The chain couples TRBV29-1 to TRBJ1-1; perhaps TRBD1 as D (6 bases). Germline V gives CDR1 SQVTM, CDR2 ANQGSEA. The CDR3 is 13 residues long. The CDR3 reads CTIRPGGGSEAFF. Here the CDR3 DNA reads TGCACGATAAGACCGGGGGGCGGCTCCGAAGCTTTCTTT.

This chain connects TRBV19 to TRBJ1-1; D possibly corresponds to TRBD1 (5 bases). This CDR3 is 14 amino acids long. The germline V and J ends were trimmed by 1 base and 4 bases, with 10 bases remaining between them. Germline CDR1 reads LNHDA; CDR2 reads SQIVND (reference sequence). The CDR3 loop is CASSIGTGFTEAFF. In DNA, the CDR3 is TGTGCCAGTAGTATAGGAACAGGCTTCACTGAAGCTTTCTTT. Full variable domain (outside the CDR3, taken from reference TRBV19 and TRBJ1-1): DGGITQSPKYLFRKEGQNVTLSCEQNLNHDAMYWYRQDPGQGLRLIYYSQIVNDFQKGDIAEGYSVSREKKESFPLTVTSAQKNPTAFYLCASSIGTGFTEAFFGQGTRLTVV.

The CDR3 here is CASRGQVYEQYF. CDR3 nucleotides: TGTGCCAGCAGGGGACAGGTCTACGAGCAGTACTTC. V usage is TRBV2 and J usage is TRBJ2-7; 8 nucleotides align to TRBD1. The J segment lost 3 bases and the V segment lost 6 bases, leaving 1 base of the junction unmatched. The CDR3 contains 12 residues. The germline V gene has CDR1 SNHLY and CDR2 FYNNEI.

This clone occurred a few times. The chain employs TRBV7-9 and TRBJ2-6; D is unresolved. CDR3 length equals 14 residues. V lost 4 bases to trimming and J lost 0 bases, with 4 bases between them. From germline, CDR1 is SEHNR and CDR2 FQNEAQ (reference sequence). The chain's CDR3 is CASSSYSGANVLTF. The CDR3 DNA reads TGTGCCAGCAGCTCTTACTCTGGGGCCAACGTCCTGACTTTC.

This chain uses TRBV5-4 with TRBJ2-2; 14 nucleotides agree with TRBD2. After removal of 10 bases from V and 9 bases from J, the junction contained 5 bases not matched to a gene. CDR1 is SGHNT, CDR2 YYREEE, per germline (reference sequence). The CDR3 extends over 13 amino acids. Here the CDR3 DNA reads TGTGCCGTCGGACTAGCGGGAGGACGGGAGCTGTTTTTT. This sequence encodes CAVGLAGGRELFF.

The V call is TRBV6-5, the J call TRBJ2-7; 7 nucleotides align to TRBD1. Germline V lookup: CDR1 MNHEY, CDR2 SVGAGI. CDR3 size: 13 residues. V lost 6 bases to trimming and J lost 6 bases; unmatched junction nucleotides: 8. As DNA, the CDR3 is TGTGCCAGCAGGAGGGGGCTCCTCGCCGAGCAGTACTTC. Translated: CASRRGLLAEQYF.

The chain is built from TRBV11-3 and TRBJ2-1; 14 bases match TRBD2. With 3 bases clipped from V and 8 bases from J, the junction kept 3 bases outside the gene matches. The CDR3 is 15 residues long. Germline loops: CDR1 SGHNT, CDR2 YENEEA. CDR3 coding DNA: TGTGCCAGCAGCTTTGGGACTAGCGGGAGCGATGAGCAGTTCTTC. This gives the protein CASSFGTSGSDEQFF.

This chain links TRBV30 with TRBJ2-7; 9 bases match TRBD2. The CDR3 length is 14 residues. Germline assignment: CDR1 GTSNPN and CDR2 SVGIG (reference sequence). Losses at the gene ends were 5 bases for V and 7 bases for J; bases not matched to a gene: 12. The CDR3 spells CAWDPRAGGREQYF. In DNA form, the CDR3 reads TGTGCCTGGGACCCTCGAGCGGGGGGCCGGGAGCAGTACTTC.

The chain recombines TRBV2 with TRBJ1-4; 12 bases line up with TRBD1. This CDR3 region has 15 residues. CDR1 and CDR2 from the germline V gene are SNHLY and FYNNEI. J gave up 10 bases and V 4 bases, and 7 bases lay outside the gene matches. CDR3 DNA sequence: TGTGCCAGCAGTGGAGGGGGGACAGGGGGCCGAAAACTGTTTTTT. Its protein product is CASSGGGTGGRKLFF.

V gene TRBV6-4 combines with J gene TRBJ2-5; 7 positions match TRBD1. Trimming at V came to 0 bases and at J to 3 bases, leaving 10 bases not matched to a gene. The length of the CDR3 is 17 residues. The germline CDR1 and CDR2 sequences are MRHNA and SNTAGT. CDR3 in DNA: TGTGCCAGCAGTGACTCGAATCGACAGGGTAAGGAAGAGACCCAGTACTTC. This gives the protein CASSDSNRQGKEETQYF.

The chain carries TRBV18 and TRBJ1-4; no firm D call. This CDR3 contains 17 residues. Germline V gene sequence: CDR1 KGHSH, CDR2 LQKENI. V dropped 2 bases and J dropped 4 bases, with 17 bases sitting between them. CDR3 loop: CASSPSEMPRLNEKLFF. The CDR3 region has the DNA TGTGCCAGCTCACCATCGGAGATGCCAAGGCTTAATGAAAAACTGTTTTTT.

The chain carries TRBV5-1 and TRBJ2-3, with 7 bases fitting TRBD2. Trimming took 1 base from V and 3 from J; bases not matched to a gene: 8. The CDR3 is 16 amino acids. Germline values: CDR1 SGHRS, CDR2 YFSETQ. CDR3: CASSLTQGGRTDTQYF. In DNA, the CDR3 is TGCGCCAGCAGCTTGACCCAGGGAGGGAGGACAGATACGCAGTATTTT. Full variable domain (rest looked up from reference TRBV5-1 and TRBJ2-3): KAGVTQTPRYLIKTRGQQVTLSCSPISGHRSVSWYQQTPGQGLQFLFEYFSETQRNKGNFPGRFSGRQFSNSRSEMNVSTLELGDSALYLCASSLTQGGRTDTQYFGPGTRLTVL.

The V and J genes are TRBV7-2 and TRBJ2-3; 7 bases fit TRBD2. V was pared by 5 bases and J by 6 bases, with 14 bases of the junction left unmatched. The CDR3 has 16 residues. The germline gives CDR1 SGHTA, CDR2 FQGNSA. The CDR3 protein is CASSPKRGYHTDTQYF. The CDR3 nucleotides are TGTGCCAGCAGCCCTAAGCGGGGTTATCACACCGATACGCAGTATTTT.

The chain has TRBV11-1 and TRBJ1-1; no clear D. The germline V gene has CDR1 SGHAT and CDR2 FQDESV (reference sequence). V lost 2 bases and J 1 base, leaving 11 bases between the germline ends. This CDR3 is built from 15 residues. CDR3 protein: CASSLFGVANTEAFF. CDR3 in DNA: TGTGCCAGCAGCTTATTCGGGGTGGCGAACACTGAAGCTTTCTTT.

The chain combines TRBV28 with TRBJ1-2, with 9 bases identical to TRBD1. This CDR3 is 15 amino acids long. V was pared by 5 bases and J by 10 bases, with 14 bases of the junction left unmatched. Germline V CDR1 and CDR2: MDHEN, SYDVKM. CDR3: CASSRTGAGNWVYTF. CDR3 bases: TGTGCCAGCAGTCGGACAGGGGCGGGGAACTGGGTCTACACCTTC.

The chain carries TRBV11-1 and TRBJ1-1; 8 bases fit TRBD1. Germline CDR1 SGHAT, CDR2 FQDESV (reference sequence). Trimming took 5 bases from V and 3 from J; bases not matched to a gene: 14. The CDR3 consists of 17 residues. The CDR3 DNA follows: TGTGCCAGCAGCGCGAGGACAGGGAATAGGCGGGACACTGAAGCTTTCTTT. Translating gives CASSARTGNRRDTEAFF.

The V gene is TRBV2, the J gene TRBJ2-7; no definite D call. The CDR3 length is 15 residues. Trimming took 3 bases from V and 2 from J, leaving 14 bases between them. Germline CDR1 is SNHLY and CDR2 is FYNNEI. Written as DNA, the CDR3 is TGTGCCAGCAGTGATCGAGGCGACCCCCCCTACGAGCAGTACTTC. This encodes CASSDRGDPPYEQYF. The whole variable domain, remainder taken from reference TRBV2 and TRBJ2-7, is EPEVTQTPSHQVTQMGQEVILRCVPISNHLYFYWYRQILGQKVEFLVSFYNNEISEKSEIFDDQFSVERPDGSNFTLKIRSTKLEDSAMYFCASSDRGDPPYEQYFGPGTRLTVT.

The chain uses TRBV27 and TRBJ2-2; D is perhaps TRBD1 (6 bases). Trimming pared 6 bases from V and 3 bases from J, leaving 20 bases between. Per the germline V gene, CDR1 is MNHEY and CDR2 is SMNVEV (reference sequence). This CDR3 has 17 residues. For the CDR3, the DNA is TGTGCCAGCAGCGAAACAGGGTTCGAACGGGACACCGGGGAGCTGTTTTTT. Its translation is CASSETGFERDTGELFF.

The CDR3 region is CASRTGQRGPRDRTPNTGELFF. As DNA, the CDR3 is TGCGCCAGCAGAACGGGCCAACGGGGCCCGCGGGACAGGACCCCGAACACCGGGGAGCTGTTTTTT. The chain links TRBV4-1 to TRBJ2-2, with 8 nucleotides matching TRBD1. The ends lost 6 bases at V and 0 bases at J; junction bases unmatched: 24. Per germline, CDR1 MGHRA and CDR2 YSYEKL. The length of the CDR3 is 22 residues.

This chain connects TRBV7-6 to TRBJ2-3; 7 bases fit TRBD2. The CDR3 has 18 residues. In germline, CDR1 is SGHVS, CDR2 FNYEAQ. The V and J ends lost 1 base and 4 bases, in that order; junction bases with no gene match: 14. The CDR3 region has the DNA TGTGCCAGCAGCTTAGATCCAGCGGGGTGGAGAGGGGCAGATACGCAGTATTTT. As protein: CASSLDPAGWRGADTQYF.

V gene TRBV6-1 combines with J gene TRBJ2-3, with D perhaps TRBD2 (6 bases). V lost 3 bases and J 1 base, leaving 11 bases between the germline ends. CDR3 size: 15 residues. Germline V gene data show CDR1 as MNHNS and CDR2 as SASEGT. CDR3 loop: CASSDLGGGTDTQYF. The CDR3 nucleotides are TGTGCCAGCAGTGATCTGGGCGGGGGCACAGATACGCAGTATTTT.

The V call is TRBV2, the J call TRBJ1-5; TRBD1 aligns across 7 bases. CDR1 SNHLY and CDR2 FYNNEI come from the germline V gene. Unmatched junction bases numbered 6, after V lost 7 bases and J lost 0 bases. The length of the CDR3 is 15 residues. The CDR3 reads CASIRDSDSNQPQHF. For the CDR3, the DNA is TGTGCCAGCATCCGGGACAGTGATAGCAATCAGCCCCAGCATTTT.

The V and J genes are TRBV2 and TRBJ2-7; 9 bases match TRBD1. Germline trimming cut 3 bases from V and 0 bases from J; bases unmatched to any gene: 3. CDR1 SNHLY and CDR2 FYNNEI come from the germline V gene. CDR3 length: 15 residues. The CDR3 coding sequence is TGTGCCAGCAGTGACCCGGGACAGGGCTCCTACGAGCAGTACTTC. Protein: CASSDPGQGSYEQYF.

This chain uses TRBV28 with TRBJ1-2, with 10 bases that match TRBD1. CDR3 size: 15 residues. J gave up 0 bases and V 6 bases, and 4 bases lay outside the gene matches. Germline V CDR1 and CDR2: MDHEN, SYDVKM. The chain's CDR3 is CASRTGQGANYGYTF. As DNA, the CDR3 is TGTGCCAGCAGGACTGGACAGGGGGCTAACTATGGCTACACCTTC.

This chain links TRBV25-1 with TRBJ2-3; 8 bases agree with TRBD2. The CDR3 runs to 17 residues. J was trimmed by 0 bases and V by 1 base; bases with no gene match: 6. Per germline, CDR1 MGHDK and CDR2 SYGVNS. The CDR3 sequence is CASSELSGGASTDTQYF. The CDR3 nucleotides are TGTGCCAGCAGTGAATTGTCGGGAGGGGCTAGCACAGATACGCAGTATTTT. The full variable domain, completed using reference TRBV25-1 and TRBJ2-3, is EADIYQTPRYLVIGTGKKITLECSQTMGHDKMYWYQQDPGMELHLIHYSYGVNSTEKGDLSSESTVSRIRTEHFPLTLESARPSHTSQYLCASSELSGGASTDTQYFGPGTRLTVL.

The V and J genes are TRBV7-9 and TRBJ2-1; D might be TRBD2 (5 bases). Looked up from germline, CDR1 is SEHNR and CDR2 is FQNEAQ (reference sequence). The CDR3 is made up of 12 amino acids. V lost 5 bases to trimming and J lost 7 bases, with 9 bases between them. CDR3 sequence: CASSRPGNEQFF. The CDR3 region has the DNA TGTGCCAGCAGCCGTCCGGGGAATGAGCAGTTCTTC.

This chain uses TRBV30 with TRBJ2-7; 9 bases line up with TRBD1. This CDR3 is 13 amino acids long. J lost 2 bases, V lost 5 bases, and 4 bases had no gene match. The germline CDR1 and CDR2 sequences are GTSNPN and SVGIG (reference sequence). CDR3 sequence: CAWAGTGPYEQYF. The CDR3 DNA reads TGTGCCTGGGCCGGGACAGGGCCCTACGAGCAGTACTTC.